The rows below give T cell receptor beta chains drawn from one sample of a study of CD8+CD57+ T cells in acquired aplastic anemia. TCRdb recomputed calls from the reads with MiXCR, one row per CDR3 protein. This repertoire shows roughly 170,000 distinct CDR3 sequences, around 50% found once; its top ten account for about an eighth. Sample: sorted CD4+, CD8+, or CD8+CD57+ T cells (not recorded which) from PBMCs. The receptors were gathered from a human donor with aplastic anemia. Both conserved end residues are part of each CDR3. D genes are given only for firm matches. The size entry is marked missing in some rows and otherwise reads once, few, many or a size class.

.	TRBJ2-3	TRBV3-1	.	TGTGCCAGCAGCCCCCGAAAAACAGGAGGAGGCACAGATACGCAGTATTTT	CASSPRKTGGGTDTQYF
many	TRBJ2-7	TRBV20-1	TRBD1	TGCAGTGCTTCCGGGACAGGGACCTACGAGCAGTACTTC	CSASGTGTYEQYF
few	TRBJ2-7	TRBV29-1	TRBD2	TGCAGCGTCGACCCGGGACTAGCAGGTACCTACGAGCAGTACTTC	CSVDPGLAGTYEQYF
many	TRBJ1-1	TRBV6-1	.	TGTGCCAGCAGAGAGCTAGAACCGAACACTGAAGCTTTCTTT	CASRELEPNTEAFF
.	TRBJ2-1	TRBV24-1	.	TGTGCCACCAGCACCCTCTGGACTGCTAATGAGCAGTTCTTC	CATSTLWTANEQFF
.	TRBJ2-3	TRBV11-2	TRBD1	TGTGCCAGCAGCCTAACAGGGGATAGCACAGATACGCAGTATTTT	CASSLTGDSTDTQYF
.	TRBJ1-4	TRBV19	.	TGTGCCAGTAGTGGCGAGGCGGCGTTTAATGAAAAACTGTTTTTT	CASSGEAAFNEKLFF
few	TRBJ1-4	TRBV10-3	.	TGTGCCATCAGTGAGACGCGGGAGCTTAATGAAAAACTGTTTTTT	CAISETRELNEKLFF
.	TRBJ2-7	TRBV12-3/TRBV12-4	.	TGTGCCAGCAGTTTCAGGGAAACGGGCGAGCAGTACTTC	CASSFRETGEQYF
many	TRBJ2-5	TRBV10-1	.	TGCGCCAGCAGTAGAAGTCAAGAGACCCAGTACTTC	CASSRSQETQYF
many	TRBJ2-3	TRBV9	.	TGTGCCAGCAGCGTAGAGACTAACCGTCCCACAGATACGCAGTATTTT	CASSVETNRPTDTQYF
many	TRBJ1-5	TRBV4-1	TRBD1	TGCGCCAGCAGCCAAGAGGGCAGGGGGAATCAGCCCCAGCATTTT	CASSQEGRGNQPQHF
.	TRBJ1-6	TRBV6-5	.	TGTGCCAGCAGTTACTCGTGGATCTCCTATAATTCACCCCTCCACTTT	CASSYSWISYNSPLHF
.	TRBJ2-5	TRBV5-5	TRBD1	TGTGCCAGCAGCTCGGGACAGCCAGTAGAGACCCAGTACTTC	CASSSGQPVETQYF
.	TRBJ2-7	TRBV2	TRBD2	TGTGCCAGCAGTGATAGCGGGGGGCGCTCCTACGAGCAGTACTTC	CASSDSGGRSYEQYF
few	TRBJ1-6	TRBV20-1	.	TGCAGTGCTAGATTGCCGGGGCCAAACGATTCACCCCTCCACTTT	CSARLPGPNDSPLHF
few	TRBJ1-4	TRBV24-1	TRBD1	TGTGCCACCAGTGATTCAGGGGGCGGTGAAAAACTGTTTTTT	CATSDSGGGEKLFF
.	TRBJ2-2	TRBV10-2	TRBD2	TGCGCCAGCAGTGGTGGGAGGGACACCGGGGAGCTGTTTTTT	CASSGGRDTGELFF
.	TRBJ2-7	TRBV9	.	TGTGCCAGCAGCGTAGCTCTCGGGAGCGGCTACGAGCAGTACTTC	CASSVALGSGYEQYF